The present T cell receptor (beta chain) was sequenced within a study of identifying expanded T cells in peripheral blood (dated by TCRdb to the late 2010s). Context from the whole study: Technical replicates were generated by sequencing separate aliquots of the same genomic DNA pool, with four replicates compared pairwise.

No immune events, such as infections, were documented for the healthy donors during the collection period. Healthy-donor blood repertoires served as a training cohort to calibrate time-dependent variance in a beta-binomial model of T-cell clone differential abundance. There were roughly 10 healthy donors in the training cohort, of whom 3 were female and 7 were male. An age range of roughly 29 to 65 years, with an average of about 45 years, was recorded for the donors. Whole blood, obtained from a commercial supplier, was collected from each healthy donor at three time points spaced roughly 2 weeks apart. For immunosequencing, genomic DNA was extracted from whole blood that had not been sorted. CDR1 PRHDT and CDR2 FYEKMQ were looked up in the germline V gene (reference sequence). V and J lose 5 bases and 1 base, and a span of 17 bases separates them. Taken from cysteine to phenylalanine, the CDR3 has 16 residues. CDR3 DNA only is kept here, 48 bases in frame from base 1.

TCRbeta CDR3 regions were profiled with the immunoSEQ Assay using bias-controlled multiplex PCR amplification of genomic DNA. On the study's bioinformatics: To quantify the absolute abundance of each unique TCRbeta CDR3 region, the sequences were collapsed and filtered. Differential abundance was tested with two models: a binomial (Fisher-equivalent) model and a beta-binomial model that adds time-dependent variance fitted from healthy donors. Any clone with fewer than 5 combined templates was excluded, and a clone was called differentially abundant if its Benjamini-Hochberg FDR was below 0.01. Using the form v = (b*log(k)+a)^2, the beta-binomial variance was modeled as a function of the total template count across the two samples. The immuneACCESS repertoire file appears here via TCRdb, limited to in-frame rearrangements. These files lack a portion of the clones; in checked studies, under half of the deficit traces to unresolved V genes, and the cause of the others is not known. That table is the source of V, J and clone size, and D and trimming were worked out from the DNA. The sample table contains 120,000 or so clones; only one count was recorded for more than 80% of them. The ten most abundant clones make up 3.3% of the sample.

As to this clone: Its specific antigen is unknown. No much larger clone exists at a distance of one base, and base qualities are not known.

Broad study findings and their caveats: It was expected by the authors that biological variance in healthy repertoires might increase further over much longer intervals, such as months to years. Variance in clone template counts between approximately 2-week samples significantly increased with total template count across all healthy donors. Across all healthy-donor time intervals, the beta-binomial model significantly cut both the number of clones called differentially abundant and the false-positive rate. Around 1.2 differentially abundant clones were flagged by the binomial model between technical replicates, whereas about 15 and 18 were flagged over approximately two weeks and four weeks, respectively.

The receptor was isolated from a person between 18 and 70 years old in good health. The sequencing input was blood. This chain joins TRBV13 to TRBJ2-5; the D segment could be TRBD1, given 5 matching bases. For the CDR3, the sequence is CASSTRLQGPQETQYF. The DNA is TGTGCCAGCAGCACACGACTCCAGGGCCCCCAAGAGACCCAGTACTTC.